This T cell receptor beta chain derives from a study of human T cells and chemical hapten exposure. Study as a whole: Patients, largely female, had alopecia areata, totalis or universalis. Variability of per-sample TCR yields stemmed mainly from small differences in pooled library volume.

Time point specified: pre-sensitization, week 0. Treatment here: therapeutic diphenylcyclopropenone sensitization with weekly scalp DPC. Total RNA was isolated from whole blood that had not been fractionated. Each donor was an alopecia patient between 18 and 70 years of age who qualified for DPC. Separate cDNA molecules received unique molecular identifiers, which the library attached to them. TCRdb called the RACE reads again in MiXCR, with one record for every CDR3 protein. The data show 34,000 or so distinct CDR3 sequences, around a tenth seen once. A few counts support this clonotype. The V end lost 7 bases, the J end lost 0 bases, and 13 bases lay between the germline ends. Germline values: CDR1 WSHSY, CDR2 SAAADI. The CDR3 is made up of 14 amino acids.

The sample was whole blood, taken in connection with sensitization to the hapten diphenylcyclopropenone (DPC). The genes are TRBV10-2 and TRBJ2-7; maybe TRBD2 (6 bases). This TCR was recovered from a man aged 50-60 years with alopecia areata. Some clones in this sample may be carry-over from other donors' samples. The CDR3 reads CASTLAVNSYEQYF. The DNA for the CDR3 is TGCGCCAGCACCTTAGCGGTTAACTCCTACGAGCAGTACTTC.